The 22 T cell receptor beta chains presented below share a single source sample, sequenced in a study of somatic mutations in cytotoxic T cells in rheumatoid arthritis. Using immunoSEQ multiplex PCR, the repertoire was profiled, and TCRdb retains in-frame clones only, with some absent. The table records approximately 3,000 clones, 92% of them present only once. The sequenced material came from CD8+ T cells sorted from blood. Receptors were obtained from a woman under 30 with rheumatoid arthritis.

This chain uses TRBV18 with TRBJ2-5; tentatively, D is TRBD1 (6 bases). Trimming removed 3 bases from V and 5 bases from J, with 16 bases in between. This CDR3 region has 15 residues. Germline values: CDR1 KGHSH, CDR2 LQKENI. The CDR3 sequence is CASSPPAGERETQYF. Here the CDR3 DNA reads TGTGCCAGCTCACCCCCGGCAGGGGAGAGGGAGACCCAGTACTTC.

The chain employs TRBV6-4 and TRBJ1-5; D is uncertain. Trimming left V 5 bases short and J 0 bases short, with 11 bases between. This CDR3 comprises 15 residues. Germline V gives CDR1 MRHNA, CDR2 SNTAGT. The CDR3 region has the DNA TGTGCCAGCAGTAATCTCACTTATAGCAATCAGCCCCAGCATTTT. Translation gives CASSNLTYSNQPQHF.

The chain couples TRBV13 to TRBJ2-3; D not certain. V gave up 2 bases and J gave up 0 bases, with 9 bases separating them. The CDR3 is 15 residues long. CDR1 is PRHDT, CDR2 FYEKMQ, per germline (reference sequence). The CDR3 DNA is TGTGCCAGCAGCTTACCTACGAGCAGCACAGATACGCAGTATTTT. This codes for CASSLPTSSTDTQYF.

The chain has TRBV5-5 and TRBJ2-7; 8 nucleotides match TRBD1. CDR1 and CDR2 from the germline V gene are SGHKS and YYEKEE (reference sequence). V shed 2 bases and J 3 bases; nucleotides not matched to a gene: 7. This CDR3 is 15 amino acids long. Here the CDR3 DNA reads TGTGCCAGCAGCTTTTGGGACAGGACTGTCTACGAGCAGTACTTC. This translates into CASSFWDRTVYEQYF. Filled out from reference TRBV5-5 and TRBJ2-7, the complete variable domain reads DAGVTQSPTHLIKTRGQQVTLRCSPISGHKSVSWYQQVLGQGPQFIFQYYEKEERGRGNFPDRFSARQFPNYSSELNVNALLLGDSALYLCASSFWDRTVYEQYFGPGTRLTVT.

The V call is TRBV7-7, the J call TRBJ2-5; 7 bases match TRBD1. Germline V gene sequence: CDR1 SSHAT, CDR2 FNYEAQ (reference sequence). V shed 5 bases, J shed 3 bases, and the junction held 6 bases outside the gene matches. The CDR3 covers 14 residues. The CDR3 sequence is CASSIGTDKETQYF. The CDR3 coding sequence is TGTGCCAGCAGCATCGGGACAGACAAAGAGACCCAGTACTTC.

The rearrangement joins TRBV7-8 to TRBJ2-5, with 7 bases aligning to TRBD1. Unmatched junction bases numbered 12, after V lost 5 bases and J lost 3 bases. The CDR3 is 16 amino acids. CDR1 SGHVS and CDR2 FQNEAQ come from the germline V gene. In nucleotides, the CDR3 is TGTGCCAGCAGCACCTTCCGGACAGGAGAGGAAGAGACCCAGTACTTC. It is translated as CASSTFRTGEEETQYF.

This chain uses TRBV6-5 with TRBJ2-7; 7 bases match TRBD2. CDR1 MNHEY and CDR2 SVGAGI come from the germline V gene. The length of the CDR3 is 15 residues. Trimming removed 6 bases from V and 1 base from J; junction bases left unmatched: 9. CDR3 sequence: CASSPRGGGSYEQYF. CDR3 nucleotides: TGTGCCAGCAGCCCACGTGGGGGGGGGTCCTACGAGCAGTACTTC.

The chain has TRBV27 and TRBJ2-1, with 14 bases fitting TRBD2. This CDR3 is built from 15 residues. V lost 5 bases and J lost 9; bases outside the gene matches: 6. Per germline, CDR1 MNHEY and CDR2 SMNVEV (reference sequence). CDR3 nucleotides: TGTGCCAGCAGTCCCGGACTAGCGGGAGGCAGTGAGCAGTTCTTC. Protein product: CASSPGLAGGSEQFF.

The chain employs TRBV5-6 and TRBJ2-1; D may be TRBD2 (5 bases). This CDR3 has 12 amino acids. V was clipped by 4 bases and J by 10 bases, with 12 bases between them. The germline gives CDR1 SGHDT, CDR2 YYEEEE. The CDR3 loop is CASSDSGKEQFF. CDR3 nucleotides: TGTGCCAGCAGCGACTCGGGGAAGGAGCAGTTCTTC.

This chain joins TRBV6-5 and TRBJ2-7; D is perhaps TRBD2 (7 bases). Germline V CDR1 and CDR2: MNHEY, SVGAGI. CDR3 length: 14 amino acids. V lost 2 bases and J lost 4, with 12 bases in between. The DNA for the CDR3 is TGTGCCAGCAGTTACGGTGGGGGGGCATACGAGCAGTACTTC. Translating it yields CASSYGGGAYEQYF.

The chain recombines TRBV29-1 with TRBJ2-7, with D possibly matching TRBD2 (6 bases). The V end was cut by 2 bases, the J end by 0 bases, with 8 bases between. CDR1 is SQVTM, CDR2 ANQGSEA, per germline. The CDR3 consists of 13 residues. DNA for the CDR3: TGCAGCGTTGAAACGGACTACTCCTACGAGCAGTACTTC. It is translated as CSVETDYSYEQYF.

The chain has TRBV13 and TRBJ2-3; no definite D call. The V end lost 5 bases, the J end lost 2 bases, and 14 bases lay between the germline ends. The CDR3 length is 15 residues. Germline V gene sequence: CDR1 PRHDT, CDR2 FYEKMQ (reference sequence). The CDR3 protein is CASSLAEITTDTQYF. CDR3 nucleotide sequence: TGTGCCAGCAGCCTGGCGGAGATTACCACAGATACGCAGTATTTT.

The V call is TRBV9, the J call TRBJ2-7; D ambiguous. CDR3 size: 12 residues. Trimming removed 4 bases at V and 6 bases at J, with 11 bases between. CDR1 is SGDLS and CDR2 is YYNGEE in the germline V gene. DNA for the CDR3: TGTGCCAGCAGCTCCGTGGGCCCCGAGCAGTACTTC. Protein product: CASSSVGPEQYF.

The rearrangement uses TRBV5-1 and TRBJ2-7, with TRBD2 matching over 7 bases. V was clipped by 2 bases and J by 0 bases; unmatched bases: 2. The CDR3 is 14 residues long. Germline assignment: CDR1 SGHRS and CDR2 YFSETQ. The CDR3 bases are TGCGCCAGCAGCTTCGGGGGGTCCTCCTACGAGCAGTACTTC. Translated, it gives CASSFGGSSYEQYF. The variable domain in full, completed from reference TRBV5-1 and TRBJ2-7, reads KAGVTQTPRYLIKTRGQQVTLSCSPISGHRSVSWYQQTPGQGLQFLFEYFSETQRNKGNFPGRFSGRQFSNSRSEMNVSTLELGDSALYLCASSFGGSSYEQYFGPGTRLTVT.

DNA for the CDR3: TGCGCCAGCAGCCCAGGGACTAGCTTTCGGTTCTTC. It specifies CASSPGTSFRFF. The chain has TRBV4-1 and TRBJ2-1; TRBD2 matches at 9 bases. V trimming: 4 bases; J trimming: 15 bases; junction bases outside the gene matches: 7. The CDR3 covers 12 residues. CDR1 is MGHRA, CDR2 YSYEKL, per germline.

The chain joins TRBV6-1 to TRBJ1-4, with a weak D call TRBD1 (6 bases). The CDR3 is 15 amino acids. The ends were cut back, 2 bases at V and 6 bases at J, with 13 bases in the middle. Germline assignment: CDR1 MNHNS and CDR2 SASEGT. Here the CDR3 reads CASSEFRGTDEKLFF. The CDR3 region has the DNA TGTGCCAGCAGTGAATTCAGGGGTACAGATGAAAAACTGTTTTTT.

The chain links TRBV5-1 to TRBJ2-7, with no clear D. Germline V CDR1 and CDR2: SGHRS, YFSETQ. V was cut by 0 bases and J by 5 bases, with 3 bases left in between. This CDR3 spans 11 amino acids. The CDR3, as DNA: TGCGCCAGCAGCTTGGCTCACGAGCAGTACTTC. Protein sequence: CASSLAHEQYF. Filled out from reference TRBV5-1 and TRBJ2-7, the complete variable domain reads KAGVTQTPRYLIKTRGQQVTLSCSPISGHRSVSWYQQTPGQGLQFLFEYFSETQRNKGNFPGRFSGRQFSNSRSEMNVSTLELGDSALYLCASSLAHEQYFGPGTRLTVT.

V gene TRBV28 combines with J gene TRBJ2-1; D remains unclear. From germline, CDR1 is MDHEN and CDR2 SYDVKM. This CDR3 comprises 12 residues. V lost 8 bases and J lost 6, with 11 bases in between. The CDR3 here is CASVSLSNEQFF. The DNA of the CDR3 is TGTGCCAGCGTTTCACTCTCCAATGAGCAGTTCTTC.

The V call is TRBV11-2, the J call TRBJ2-5, with D uncertain. This CDR3 is built from 15 residues. Germline V CDR1 and CDR2: SGHAT, FQNNGV. V was trimmed by 0 bases and J by 4 bases, leaving 12 bases between them. The DNA of the CDR3 is TGTGCCAGCAGCTTAGAACGGTCTCCGTTAGAGACCCAGTACTTC. As protein: CASSLERSPLETQYF.

V gene TRBV6-5 combines with J gene TRBJ2-2, with TRBD1 matching 10 bases. CDR3 length equals 15 residues. V was pared by 7 bases and J by 7 bases, with 9 bases of the junction left unmatched. Germline V lookup: CDR1 MNHEY, CDR2 SVGAGI. CDR3 nucleotide sequence: TGTGCCAGCAAATTGGACAGGGGGACTCTCGGGGAGCTGTTTTTT. Amino acid sequence: CASKLDRGTLGELFF.

J is TRBJ2-1 and V is TRBV19, with TRBD2 matching 12 bases. Trimming took 5 bases from V and 7 from J; bases not matched to a gene: 3. CDR1 is LNHDA and CDR2 is SQIVND in the germline V gene (reference sequence). The CDR3 is 14 residues long. The DNA of the CDR3 is TGTGCCAGTAGTCCCGGGACTAGCGGGAATGAGCAGTTCTTC. Translating gives CASSPGTSGNEQFF.

The chain carries TRBV28 and TRBJ2-3; D might be TRBD2 (6 bases). V was trimmed by 5 bases and J by 2 bases, leaving 17 bases between them. Germline V CDR1 and CDR2: MDHEN, SYDVKM. The CDR3 length is 16 residues. The CDR3 is CASSPRRATLTDTQYF. In DNA form, the CDR3 reads TGTGCCAGCAGTCCCCGGAGGGCGACCCTCACAGATACGCAGTATTTT.